Here is one TCR beta chain with its context. One entry per CDR3 protein, called by TCRdb with MiXCR from the RT-PCR reads. The sample carries more than 550,000 distinct CDR3 sequences, 14% recorded once. Trimming left V 2 bases short and J 0 bases short, with 8 bases between. CDR1 and CDR2 from the germline V gene are SGHRS and YFSETQ. This CDR3 region has 15 residues. The TCR sequence derives from a female donor in good health, serving as a healthy control. The chain employs TRBV5-1 and TRBJ2-2; weak D call: TRBD1 (5 bases). Material: memory CD4+ T cells from blood. The CDR3 DNA follows: TGCGCCAGCAGCTTCCAGGGAACGAACACCGGGGAGCTGTTTTTT. It specifies CASSFQGTNTGELFF.